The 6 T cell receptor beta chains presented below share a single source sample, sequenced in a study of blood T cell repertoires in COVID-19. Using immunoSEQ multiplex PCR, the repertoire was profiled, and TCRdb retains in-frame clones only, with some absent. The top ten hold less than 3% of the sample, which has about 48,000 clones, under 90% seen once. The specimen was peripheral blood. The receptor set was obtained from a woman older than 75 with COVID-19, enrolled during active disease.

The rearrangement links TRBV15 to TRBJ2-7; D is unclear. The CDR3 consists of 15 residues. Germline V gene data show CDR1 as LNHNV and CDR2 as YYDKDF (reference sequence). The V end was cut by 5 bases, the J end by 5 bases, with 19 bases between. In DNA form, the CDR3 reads TGTGCCACCAGCCCTTACCTGACTGCCCCCCACGAGCAGTACTTC. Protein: CATSPYLTAPHEQYF.

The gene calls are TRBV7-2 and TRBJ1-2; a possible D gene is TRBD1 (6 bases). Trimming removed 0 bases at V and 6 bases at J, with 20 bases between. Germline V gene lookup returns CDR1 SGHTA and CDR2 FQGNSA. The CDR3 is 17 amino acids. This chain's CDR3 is CASSLAAVGGRRDGYTF. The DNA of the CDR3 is TGTGCCAGCAGCTTAGCGGCCGTCGGGGGGCGCAGAGATGGCTACACCTTC.

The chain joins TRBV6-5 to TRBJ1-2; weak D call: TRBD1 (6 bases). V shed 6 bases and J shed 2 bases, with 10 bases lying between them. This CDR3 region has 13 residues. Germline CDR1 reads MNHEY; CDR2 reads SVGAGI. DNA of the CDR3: TGTGCCAGCAGACCTGGACAGAACTATGGCTACACCTTC. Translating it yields CASRPGQNYGYTF.

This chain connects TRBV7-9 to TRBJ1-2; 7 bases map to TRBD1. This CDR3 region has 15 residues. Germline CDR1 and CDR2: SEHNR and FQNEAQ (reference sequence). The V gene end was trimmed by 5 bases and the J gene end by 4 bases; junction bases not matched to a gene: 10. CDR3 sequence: CASSAHRGEGYGYTF. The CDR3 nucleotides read TGTGCCAGCAGCGCGCACAGGGGAGAGGGCTATGGCTACACCTTC.

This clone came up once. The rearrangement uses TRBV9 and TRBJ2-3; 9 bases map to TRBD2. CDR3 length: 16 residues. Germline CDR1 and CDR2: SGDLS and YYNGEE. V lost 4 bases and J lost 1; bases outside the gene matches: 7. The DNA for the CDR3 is TGTGCCAGCAGCTCGGGACTAGCTGCGGGCACAGATACGCAGTATTTT. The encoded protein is CASSSGLAAGTDTQYF.

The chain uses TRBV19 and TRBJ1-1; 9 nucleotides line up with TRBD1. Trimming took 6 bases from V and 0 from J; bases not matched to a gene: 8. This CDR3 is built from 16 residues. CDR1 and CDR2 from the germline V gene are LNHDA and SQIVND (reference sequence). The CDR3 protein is CASRPIGQGMNTEAFF. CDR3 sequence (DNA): TGTGCCAGTAGGCCTATCGGACAGGGGATGAACACTGAAGCTTTCTTT.